This record concerns one T cell receptor (beta chain) sequence. CDR1 SEHNR and CDR2 FQNEAQ come from the germline V gene (reference sequence). CDR3 length: 15 residues. Trimming at V came to 5 bases and at J to 6 bases, leaving 12 bases not matched to a gene. The data derive from a study of cytomegalovirus exposure and HLA in healthy donors. Profiling relied on immunoSEQ multiplex PCR, and the TCRdb table lists in-frame clones only, not all of them. The sample consists of 300,000 to 400,000 clones, approximately 88% of them appearing once. This clonotype was sampled from a man under 40 in good health and CMV-seronegative. The chain recombines TRBV7-9 with TRBJ2-7, with TRBD1 matching 8 bases. Sequencing was carried out using PBMCs. This CDR3 is CASSTDRVPSTEQYF. As DNA, the CDR3 is TGTGCCAGCAGCACGGACAGGGTCCCTTCTACCGAGCAGTACTTC.